Presented here are 3 T cell receptor beta chains from one specimen sequenced in a study of blood T cells in healthy people across ages. The authors ran a second PCR of roughly 6 to 12 cycles using a sample-barcoded 5' primer and a J-beta primer mix. TCRdb called the 5' RACE reads again in MiXCR, with one record for every CDR3 protein. This repertoire shows hundreds of thousands of distinct CDR3 sequences, around a quarter found once; its top ten account for just under 9.5%. The data also belong to a second study, concerning T cells of mothers and their children.

What was sequenced was blood. All receptors come from a boy younger than 18 in good health.

This clonotype was seen a few times. The chain couples TRBV7-2 to TRBJ1-2; weak D call: TRBD1 (6 bases). In germline, CDR1 is SGHTA, CDR2 FQGNSA. The CDR3 is 17 residues long. V lost 4 bases to trimming and J lost 3 bases, with 21 bases between them. The CDR3 region has the DNA TGTGCCAGCAGCTCAGAGGCTTCGGGGGCGCGACACTATGGCTACACCTTC. Translating it yields CASSSEASGARHYGYTF.

The J gene is TRBJ2-5, the V gene TRBV20-1; D gene ambiguous. The assigned J gene may be wrong: the sequence end matches TRBJ2-7 better. The CDR3 has 15 residues. Germline V gene lookup returns CDR1 DFQATT and CDR2 SNEGSKA (reference sequence). CDR3 region: CSARDNGRPTCEQYF. In DNA form, the CDR3 reads TGCAGTGCTAGAGATAACGGACGGCCGACCTGCGAGCAGTACTTC.

CDR3 bases: TGTGCCAGCGATCGTGGGGAGACTCTGGGGGAGACCCAGTACTTC. Its translation is CASDRGETLGETQYF. This sequence joins TRBV2 and TRBJ2-1, with D perhaps matching TRBD2 (5 bases). The J call may not be correct, given that the DNA end is closer to TRBJ2-5. The CDR3 consists of 15 residues. Germline V CDR1 and CDR2: SNHLY, FYNNEI.